The subject of this entry is one T cell receptor beta chain. What it recognizes is unknown. The V gene's germline CDR1 is SGHTA and CDR2 FQGTGA. Trimming took off 2 bases at V and 4 bases at J, with 18 bases between the two ends. The CDR3 runs 17 residues. TCRdb processed the reads anew with MiXCR; each CDR3 protein has one entry. The profile shows 150,000 to 200,000 distinct CDR3 sequences, roughly 17% of them singletons. These data originate in a study of T cell repertoires in cytomegalovirus infection. Study-wide background: Public TCR beta signatures were indicative of both CMV infection and a matching HLA type.

Findings and caveats of the study: The ex vivo response was dominated by HLA-C-restricted CMV-specific TCR beta clonotypes.

This TCR was recovered from a human donor in good health (CMV status not recorded). Some clones in this sample may be carry-over from other donors' samples. What was sequenced was CD8+ T cells from PBMCs. The V and J genes are TRBV7-3 and TRBJ2-1; D is possibly TRBD1 (6 bases). The CDR3 loop is CASSLGTPPGDYNEQFF. The CDR3 coding sequence is TGTGCCAGCAGCTTAGGAACGCCGCCAGGGGATTACAATGAGCAGTTCTTC.